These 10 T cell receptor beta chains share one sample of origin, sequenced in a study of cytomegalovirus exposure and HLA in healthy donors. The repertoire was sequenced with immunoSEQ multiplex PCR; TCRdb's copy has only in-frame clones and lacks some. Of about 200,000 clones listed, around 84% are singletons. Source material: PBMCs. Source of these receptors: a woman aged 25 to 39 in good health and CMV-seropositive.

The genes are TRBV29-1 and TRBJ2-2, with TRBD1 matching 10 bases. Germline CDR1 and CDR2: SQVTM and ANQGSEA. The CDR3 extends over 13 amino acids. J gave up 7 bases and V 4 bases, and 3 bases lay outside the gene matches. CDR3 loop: CSVATGGDGELFF. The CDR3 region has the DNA TGCAGCGTTGCGACAGGGGGCGACGGGGAGCTGTTTTTT.

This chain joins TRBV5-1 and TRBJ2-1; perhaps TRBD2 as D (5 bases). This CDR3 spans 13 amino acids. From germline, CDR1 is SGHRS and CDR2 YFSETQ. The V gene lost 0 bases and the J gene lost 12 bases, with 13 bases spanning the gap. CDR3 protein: CASSLDTAGWQFF. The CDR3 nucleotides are TGCGCCAGCAGCTTGGACACCGCGGGTTGGCAGTTCTTC.

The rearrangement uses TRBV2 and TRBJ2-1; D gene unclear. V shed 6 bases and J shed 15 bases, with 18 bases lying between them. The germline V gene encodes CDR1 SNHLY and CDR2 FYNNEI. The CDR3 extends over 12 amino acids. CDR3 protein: CASRREAETGFF. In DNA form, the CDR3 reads TGTGCCAGCAGGAGAGAGGCGGAGACCGGGTTCTTC.

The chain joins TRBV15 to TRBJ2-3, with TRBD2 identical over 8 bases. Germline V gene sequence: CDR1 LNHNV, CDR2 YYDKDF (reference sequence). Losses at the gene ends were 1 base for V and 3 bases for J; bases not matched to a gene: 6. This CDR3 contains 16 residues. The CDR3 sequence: CATSRGVAGQTDTQYF. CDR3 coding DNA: TGTGCCACCAGCAGAGGGGTAGCGGGACAAACAGATACGCAGTATTTT.

The CDR3 loop is CASSENRGNEKLFF. For the CDR3, the DNA is TGTGCCAGCAGTGAAAACAGGGGGAATGAAAAACTGTTTTTT. The V gene is TRBV6-1, the J gene TRBJ1-4, with 8 bases lining up with TRBD1. Losses at the gene ends were 2 bases for V and 5 bases for J; bases not matched to a gene: 1. Per the germline V gene, CDR1 is MNHNS and CDR2 is SASEGT. The CDR3 runs to 14 residues.

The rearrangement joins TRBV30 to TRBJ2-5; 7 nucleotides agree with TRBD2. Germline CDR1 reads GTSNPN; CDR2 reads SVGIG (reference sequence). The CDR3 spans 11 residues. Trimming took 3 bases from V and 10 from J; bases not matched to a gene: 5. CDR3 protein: CAWRARGDQYF. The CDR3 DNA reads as TGTGCCTGGAGGGCCCGGGGGGACCAGTACTTC. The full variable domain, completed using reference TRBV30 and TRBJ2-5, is SQTIHQWPATLVQPVGSPLSLECTVEGTSNPNLYWYRQAAGRGLQLLFYSVGIGQISSEVPQNLSASRPQDRQFILSSKKLLLSDSGFYLCAWRARGDQYFGPGTRLLVL.

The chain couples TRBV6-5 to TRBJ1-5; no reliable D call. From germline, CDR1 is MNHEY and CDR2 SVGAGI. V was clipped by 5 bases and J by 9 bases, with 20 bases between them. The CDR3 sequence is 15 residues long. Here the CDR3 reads CASSPSPGMIRPQHF. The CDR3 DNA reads TGTGCCAGCAGTCCCTCCCCGGGGATGATCAGGCCCCAGCATTTT.

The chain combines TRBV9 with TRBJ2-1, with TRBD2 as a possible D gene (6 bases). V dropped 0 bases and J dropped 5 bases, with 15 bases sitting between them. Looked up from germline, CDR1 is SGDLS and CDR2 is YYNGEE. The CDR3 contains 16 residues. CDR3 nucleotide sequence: TGTGCCAGCAGCGTAGGGGTGGGACTCGGGGACAATGAGCAGTTCTTC. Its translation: CASSVGVGLGDNEQFF.

CDR3 loop: CASSVIAIAGELFF. Here the CDR3 DNA reads TGTGCCAGCAGTGTAATAGCGATCGCCGGGGAGCTGTTTTTT. The V and J genes are TRBV2 and TRBJ2-2; D may be TRBD2 (5 bases). The CDR3 runs to 14 residues. V was shortened by 4 bases and J by 6 bases, with 12 bases between the two germline ends. Germline CDR1 SNHLY, CDR2 FYNNEI. The full variable domain, rest sourced from reference TRBV2 and TRBJ2-2, is EPEVTQTPSHQVTQMGQEVILRCVPISNHLYFYWYRQILGQKVEFLVSFYNNEISEKSEIFDDQFSVERPDGSNFTLKIRSTKLEDSAMYFCASSVIAIAGELFFGEGSRLTVL.

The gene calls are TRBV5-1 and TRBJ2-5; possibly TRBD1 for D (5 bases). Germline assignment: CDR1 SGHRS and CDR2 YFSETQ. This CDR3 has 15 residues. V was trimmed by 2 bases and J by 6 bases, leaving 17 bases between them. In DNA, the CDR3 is TGCGCCAGCAGCTTTGGTCAGGGTGGCCAGAAGACCCAGTACTTC. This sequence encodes CASSFGQGGQKTQYF.